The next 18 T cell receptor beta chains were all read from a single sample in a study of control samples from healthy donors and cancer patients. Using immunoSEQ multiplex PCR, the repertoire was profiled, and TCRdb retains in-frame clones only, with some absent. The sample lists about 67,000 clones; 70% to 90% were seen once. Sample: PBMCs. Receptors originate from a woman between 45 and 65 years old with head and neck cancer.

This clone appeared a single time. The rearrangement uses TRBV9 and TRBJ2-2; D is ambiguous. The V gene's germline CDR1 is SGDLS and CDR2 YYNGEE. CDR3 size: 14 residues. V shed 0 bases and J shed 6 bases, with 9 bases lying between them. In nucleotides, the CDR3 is TGTGCCAGCAGCGTAGTGGCCACCTCCGGGGAGCTGTTTTTT. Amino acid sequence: CASSVVATSGELFF. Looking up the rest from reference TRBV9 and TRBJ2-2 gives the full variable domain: DSGVTQTPKHLITATGQRVTLRCSPRSGDLSVYWYQQSLDQGLQFLIQYYNGEERAKGNILERFSAQQFPDLHSELNLSSLELGDSALYFCASSVVATSGELFFGEGSRLTVL.

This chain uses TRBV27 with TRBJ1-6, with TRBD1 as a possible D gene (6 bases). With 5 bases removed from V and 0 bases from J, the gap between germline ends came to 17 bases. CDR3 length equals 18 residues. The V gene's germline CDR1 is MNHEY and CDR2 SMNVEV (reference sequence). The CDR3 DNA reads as TGTGCCAGCAGTCCCCGGGGGGGGGCATTCTCCTATAATTCACCCCTCCACTTT. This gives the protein CASSPRGGAFSYNSPLHF.

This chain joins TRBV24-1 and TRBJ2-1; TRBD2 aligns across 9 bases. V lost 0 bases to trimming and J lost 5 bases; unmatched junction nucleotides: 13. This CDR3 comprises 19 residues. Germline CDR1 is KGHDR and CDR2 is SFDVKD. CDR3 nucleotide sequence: TGTGCCACCAGTGATTTGCGGGCGCGGGGGGGGCAAGGTGACAATGAGCAGTTCTTC. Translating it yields CATSDLRARGGQGDNEQFF.

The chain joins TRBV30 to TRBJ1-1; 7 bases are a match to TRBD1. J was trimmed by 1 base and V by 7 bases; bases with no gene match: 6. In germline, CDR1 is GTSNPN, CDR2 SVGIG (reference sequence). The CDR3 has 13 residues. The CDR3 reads CAYQTGRNTEAFF. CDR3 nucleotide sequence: TGTGCCTACCAGACAGGGAGGAACACTGAAGCTTTCTTT.

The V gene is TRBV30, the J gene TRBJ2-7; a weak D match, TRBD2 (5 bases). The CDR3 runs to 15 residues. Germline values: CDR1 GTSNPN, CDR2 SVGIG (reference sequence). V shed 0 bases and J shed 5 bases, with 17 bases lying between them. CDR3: CAWSVLEAMIHEQYF. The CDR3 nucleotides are TGTGCCTGGAGTGTACTGGAGGCAATGATCCACGAGCAGTACTTC.

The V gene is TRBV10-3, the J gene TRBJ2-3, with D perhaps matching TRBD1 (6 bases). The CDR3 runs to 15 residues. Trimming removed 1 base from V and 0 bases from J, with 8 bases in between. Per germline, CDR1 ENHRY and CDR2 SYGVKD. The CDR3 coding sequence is TGTGCCATCAGTGAGTTTGGACAGAGCACAGATACGCAGTATTTT. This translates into CAISEFGQSTDTQYF.

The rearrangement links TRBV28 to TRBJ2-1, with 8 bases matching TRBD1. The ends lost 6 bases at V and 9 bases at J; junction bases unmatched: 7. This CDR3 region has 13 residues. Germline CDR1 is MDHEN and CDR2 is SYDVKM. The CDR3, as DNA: TGTGCCAGCAGGTCGACAGGGGAAATTGAGCAGTTCTTC. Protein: CASRSTGEIEQFF. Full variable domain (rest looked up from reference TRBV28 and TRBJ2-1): DVKVTQSSRYLVKRTGEKVFLECVQDMDHENMFWYRQDPGLGLRLIYFSYDVKMKEKGDIPEGYSVSREKKERFSLILESASTNQTSMYLCASRSTGEIEQFFGPGTRLTVL.

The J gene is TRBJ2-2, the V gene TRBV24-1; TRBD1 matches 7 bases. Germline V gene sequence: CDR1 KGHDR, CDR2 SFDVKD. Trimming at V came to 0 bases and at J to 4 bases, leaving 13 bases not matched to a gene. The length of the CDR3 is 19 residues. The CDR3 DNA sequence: TGTGCCACCAGTGATTTGCATTCGGAAGGGGGCATAGTCACCGGGGAGCTGTTTTTT. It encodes CATSDLHSEGGIVTGELFF.

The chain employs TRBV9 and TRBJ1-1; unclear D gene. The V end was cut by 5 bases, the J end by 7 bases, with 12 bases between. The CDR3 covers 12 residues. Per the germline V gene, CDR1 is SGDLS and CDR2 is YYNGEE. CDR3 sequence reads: CASSLSGGEAFF. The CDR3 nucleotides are TGTGCCAGCAGTTTAAGCGGAGGTGAAGCTTTCTTT.

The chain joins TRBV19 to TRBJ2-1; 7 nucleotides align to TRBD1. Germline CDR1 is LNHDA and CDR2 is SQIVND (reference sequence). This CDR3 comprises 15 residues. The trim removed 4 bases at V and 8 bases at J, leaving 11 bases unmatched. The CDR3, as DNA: TGTGCCAGTAGTAGGGGGCCAACAGGGGCCGATGAGCAGTTCTTC. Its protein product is CASSRGPTGADEQFF.

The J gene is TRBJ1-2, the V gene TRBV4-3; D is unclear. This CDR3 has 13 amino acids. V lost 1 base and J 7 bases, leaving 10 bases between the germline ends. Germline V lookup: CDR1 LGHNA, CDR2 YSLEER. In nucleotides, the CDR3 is TGCGCCAGCAGCCAAGCGAGGTCTGGTGGCTACACCTTC. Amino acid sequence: CASSQARSGGYTF.

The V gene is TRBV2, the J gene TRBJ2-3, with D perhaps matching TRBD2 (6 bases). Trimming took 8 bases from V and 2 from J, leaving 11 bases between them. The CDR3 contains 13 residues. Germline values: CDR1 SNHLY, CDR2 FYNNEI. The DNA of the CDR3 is TGTGCCAGCGTAGGGCGGGACACAGATACGCAGTATTTT. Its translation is CASVGRDTDTQYF.

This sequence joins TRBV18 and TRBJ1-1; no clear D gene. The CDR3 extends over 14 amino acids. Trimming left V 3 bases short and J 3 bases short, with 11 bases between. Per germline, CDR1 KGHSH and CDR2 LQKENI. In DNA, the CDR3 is TGTGCCAGCTCACCCGAATTCAAGGACACTGAAGCTTTCTTT. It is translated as CASSPEFKDTEAFF.

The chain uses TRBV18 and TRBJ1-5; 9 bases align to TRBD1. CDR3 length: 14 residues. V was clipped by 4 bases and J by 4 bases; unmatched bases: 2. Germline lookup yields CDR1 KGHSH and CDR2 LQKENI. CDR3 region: CASSLGQGNQPQHF. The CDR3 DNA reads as TGTGCCAGCTCACTGGGACAGGGTAATCAGCCCCAGCATTTT.

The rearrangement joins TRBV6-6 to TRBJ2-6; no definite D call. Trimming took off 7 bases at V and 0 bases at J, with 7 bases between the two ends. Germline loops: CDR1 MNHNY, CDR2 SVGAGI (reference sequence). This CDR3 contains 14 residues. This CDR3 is CASTSTSGANVLTF. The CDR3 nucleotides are TGTGCCAGCACCTCCACCTCTGGGGCCAACGTCCTGACTTTC.

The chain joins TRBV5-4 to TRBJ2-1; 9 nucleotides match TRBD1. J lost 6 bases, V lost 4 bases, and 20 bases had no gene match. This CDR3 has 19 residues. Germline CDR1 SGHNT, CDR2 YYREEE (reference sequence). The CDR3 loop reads CASSRGLALIGQGPNEQFF. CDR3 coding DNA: TGTGCCAGCAGCCGCGGATTGGCTCTGATAGGACAGGGGCCCAATGAGCAGTTCTTC.

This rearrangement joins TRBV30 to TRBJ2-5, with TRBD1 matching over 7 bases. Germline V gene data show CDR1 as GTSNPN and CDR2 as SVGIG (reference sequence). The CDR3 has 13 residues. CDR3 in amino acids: CAGGRGLQETQYF. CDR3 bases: TGTGCAGGGGGCAGAGGACTTCAAGAGACCCAGTACTTC. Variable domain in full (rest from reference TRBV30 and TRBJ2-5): SQTIHQWPATLVQPVGSPLSLECTVEGTSNPNLYWYRQAAGRGLQLLFYSVGIGQISSEVPQNLSASRPQDRQFILSSKKLLLSDSGFYLCAGGRGLQETQYFGPGTRLLVL.

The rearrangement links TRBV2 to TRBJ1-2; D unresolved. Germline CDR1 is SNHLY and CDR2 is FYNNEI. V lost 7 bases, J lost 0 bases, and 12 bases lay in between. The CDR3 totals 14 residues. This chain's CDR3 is CASNGGPPNYGYTF. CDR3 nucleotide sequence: TGTGCCAGCAACGGCGGACCCCCTAACTATGGCTACACCTTC. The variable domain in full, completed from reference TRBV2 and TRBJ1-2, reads EPEVTQTPSHQVTQMGQEVILRCVPISNHLYFYWYRQILGQKVEFLVSFYNNEISEKSEIFDDQFSVERPDGSNFTLKIRSTKLEDSAMYFCASNGGPPNYGYTFGSGTRLTVV.